This entry is about one TCR beta chain. The antigen remains undetermined. These data belong to a study of OX40 agonist ivuxolimab in advanced cancers. The wider study: Ivuxolimab, an agonistic anti-OX40 (CD134) antibody, was given to patients. While on treatment, patients had intravenous ivuxolimab at 0.01 to 10 mg/kg every 2 weeks. Patients were about 83% male with ages roughly 23 to 79, mean 60. Study-level findings and limits: Expanded clones were, on average, more numerous in CD8+ T cells than in CD4+.

Trimming left V 0 bases short and J 2 bases short, with 5 bases between. Germline-derived CDR1 and CDR2 are PRHDT and FYEKMQ (reference sequence). CDR3 length: 14 residues. Data came from immunoSEQ multiplex PCR; TCRdb stores just in-frame clones and leaves some out. Of approximately 40,000 clones listed, 88% are singletons. This TCR was sampled from an adult with an advanced solid tumor such as melanoma, head and neck, liver or kidney cancer. Sequenced here: CD4+ or CD8+ T cells sorted from blood, sampled in a trial of the OX40 agonist ivuxolimab. The V call is TRBV13, the J call TRBJ1-5, with D tentatively TRBD1 (5 bases). CDR3 nucleotide sequence: TGTGCCAGCAGCTTAGGACAGGGCAATCAGCCCCAGCATTTT. This encodes CASSLGQGNQPQHF.